The TCR beta chain under discussion was sequenced for a study of shared clonotypes between healthy human individuals. Study-level results: About 5% was the fraction of naive CD4 clonotypes found shared across four donors.

Germline loops: CDR1 SGHTA, CDR2 FQGTGA. This CDR3 is built from 15 residues. V was shortened by 0 bases and J by 6 bases, with 13 bases between the two germline ends. Profiling relied on immunoSEQ multiplex PCR, and the TCRdb table lists in-frame clones only, not all of them. The sample lists over a million clones, about 84% occurring once. Regarding this clone: Its antigen is unidentified.

The TCR was taken from a man aged 18 to 29 in good health. Some clones in this sample may be carry-over from other donors' samples. The chain employs TRBV7-3 and TRBJ2-3; tentatively, D is TRBD1 (6 bases). The sample consisted of memory CD4+ T cells from PBMCs. The subset was: CD45RA-negative fraction. CDR3 amino acids: CASSLTGRGADTQYF. CDR3 DNA sequence: TGTGCCAGCAGCTTAACGGGCAGGGGTGCCGATACGCAGTATTTT.